This T cell receptor beta chain emerged from a study of blood T cell repertoires in COVID-19. Study context: Samples representing acute and convalescent COVID-19 were sourced from the United States, Italy and Spain. Sources were T cells, B-cell-depleted T cells, or PBMCs; the material itself was cDNA or gDNA.

The CDR3 extends over 15 amino acids. Germline values: CDR1 WNHNN, CDR2 SYGVQD (reference sequence). Deletions cut 7 bases from V and 4 bases from J, with 19 bases between. Per the authors' pipeline: Reference gene primers were amplified, and this amplification served to estimate nucleated cell counts. Some clones are missing from TCRdb's copy, which holds only in-frame ones; the method was immunoSEQ multiplex PCR. Clone size and the V and J calls come from that table; the DNA yielded D and trimming. Found here are 100,000 or so clones, approximately 92% of them singletons; the top ten hold 4.2%. Sequencing was done on a sample of peripheral blood. The gene calls are TRBV10-1 and TRBJ1-1; TRBD1 is a possible D gene (6 bases). This clonotype originated in a man aged 18 to 29 with acute or convalescent COVID-19. CDR3 protein: CASKATNQGSTEAFF. The CDR3 region has the DNA TGCGCCAGCAAGGCCACGAATCAGGGGAGCACTGAAGCTTTCTTT.